The clone carrying this T cell receptor beta chain has just a few counts. Its target is not known. This entry is derived from a study of cytomegalovirus exposure and HLA in healthy donors. General observations from the study: An analysis done earlier found most TCR beta V segments productive about 87% or about 30% of the time. Evidence from a later analysis indicated that most CMV-associated TCR beta chains looked HLA-restricted.

Germline-derived CDR1 and CDR2 are SQVTM and ANQGSEA. CDR3 length equals 13 residues. J was trimmed by 3 bases and V by 3 bases; bases with no gene match: 1. PCR amplification relied on 60 Vbeta primers (plus 13 Jbeta primers). Some clones are missing from TCRdb's copy, which holds only in-frame ones; the method was immunoSEQ multiplex PCR. Here the sample spans 120,000 or so clones, roughly 14% being singletons. This receptor was taken from a woman between 18 and 29 years old in good health and CMV-seronegative. The chain carries TRBV29-1 and TRBJ1-2; 10 bases are shared with TRBD1. The sample taken for sequencing was PBMCs. The DNA of the CDR3 is TGCAGCGTTGAGGGGACAGGGGACTATGGCTACACCTTC. Amino acid sequence: CSVEGTGDYGYTF.